What follows describes a single T cell receptor beta chain. Its antigen is currently unknown. Unique molecular identifiers were present in the TCR beta cDNA libraries. TCRdb reanalysed the PCR reads using MiXCR and keeps one entry per CDR3 protein. The sample holds approximately 630,000 distinct CDR3 sequences, 55% to 60% seen once. The sample is drawn from a study of post-analysis software for immune sequencing data. General study results and limits: TRBV5-6, TRBV5-1 and TRBV20-1 belonged to a set of roughly five TRBV segments that were more frequent in patients than controls.

Trimming took off 2 bases at V and 5 bases at J, with 12 bases between the two ends. CDR1 is SEHNR, CDR2 FQNEAQ, per germline (reference sequence). This CDR3 has 14 amino acids. The chain uses TRBV7-9 and TRBJ2-5; D perhaps matches TRBD2 (6 bases). The sequence derives from a girl aged 2-10 years with multiple sclerosis. Sequencing was performed on blood. The CDR3 reads CASSLFGGGETQYF. The CDR3 DNA reads TGTGCCAGCAGCTTATTCGGGGGTGGCGAGACCCAGTACTTC. Together with reference TRBV7-9 and TRBJ2-5, the CDR3 gives the full variable domain: DTGVSQNPRHKITKRGQNVTFRCDPISEHNRLYWYRQTLGQGPEFLTYFQNEAQLEKSRLLSDRFSAERPKGSFSTLEIQRTEQGDSAMYLCASSLFGGGETQYFGPGTRLLVL.